This TCR beta chain comes out of a study of T cells in localized non-small cell lung cancer. Broader study findings: Sequencing, confined to only one tumor region, leaves heterogeneity possible. The appearance of a median about 60 of the top 100 tumor clones was seen in adjacent lung. Greater T cell density in blood accompanied longer overall survival.

With regard to this clone: Its antigen is as yet unknown.

Method: immunoSEQ multiplex PCR; TCRdb's copy keeps in-frame clones and lacks some. This table holds approximately 31,000 clones, 70% to 90% found once. The germline V gene encodes CDR1 SGHNT and CDR2 YYREEE (reference sequence). This CDR3 contains 14 residues. The V and J ends lost 1 base and 6 bases, in that order; junction bases with no gene match: 5. The sequence was obtained from a female donor of 60 years or more with stage I lung adenocarcinoma. The V gene is TRBV5-4, the J gene TRBJ2-3; 7 bases align to TRBD2. This sample comprised peripheral blood, obtained before any cancer treatment. CDR3 sequence reads: CASSLSRGVDTQYF. The DNA of the CDR3 is TGTGCCAGCAGCTTGAGTCGGGGGGTCGATACGCAGTATTTT.